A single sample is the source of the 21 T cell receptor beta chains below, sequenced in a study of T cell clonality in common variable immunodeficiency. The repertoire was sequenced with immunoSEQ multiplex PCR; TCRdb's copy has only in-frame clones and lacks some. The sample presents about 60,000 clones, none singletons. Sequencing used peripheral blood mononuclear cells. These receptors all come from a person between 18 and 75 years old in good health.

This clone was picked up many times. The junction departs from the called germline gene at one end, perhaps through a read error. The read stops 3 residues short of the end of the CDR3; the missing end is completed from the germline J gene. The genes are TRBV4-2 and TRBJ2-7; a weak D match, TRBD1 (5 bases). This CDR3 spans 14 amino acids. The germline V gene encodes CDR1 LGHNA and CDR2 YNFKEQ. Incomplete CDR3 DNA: TGCGCCAGCAGCCAAGATAGGCAGGGCGACGAG. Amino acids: CASSQDRQGDE. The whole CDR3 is CASSQDRQGDEQYF.

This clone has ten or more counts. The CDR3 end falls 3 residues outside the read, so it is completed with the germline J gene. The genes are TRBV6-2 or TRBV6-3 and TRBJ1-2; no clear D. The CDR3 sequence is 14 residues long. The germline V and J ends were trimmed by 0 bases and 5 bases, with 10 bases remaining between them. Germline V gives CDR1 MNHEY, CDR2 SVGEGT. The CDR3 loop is CASSYSSTEYGYTF. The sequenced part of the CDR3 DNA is TGTGCCAGCAGTTACTCGAGTACAGAATATGGC.

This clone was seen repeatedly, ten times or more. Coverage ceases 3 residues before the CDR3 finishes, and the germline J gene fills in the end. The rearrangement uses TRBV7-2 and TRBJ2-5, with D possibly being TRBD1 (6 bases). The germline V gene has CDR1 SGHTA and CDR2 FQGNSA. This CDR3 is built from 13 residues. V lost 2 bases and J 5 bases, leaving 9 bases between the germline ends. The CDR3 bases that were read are TGTGCCAGCAGCTTACCAGGGGTCGAGACC. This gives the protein CASSLPGVET. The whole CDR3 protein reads CASSLPGVETQYF.

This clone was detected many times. The covered CDR3 bases are TGTGCCAGCAGCTTCTGGGGGGGCGACGAG. It codes for CASSFWGGDE. The complete CDR3 reads CASSFWGGDEQYF. The rearrangement joins TRBV5-5 to TRBJ2-7; D is perhaps TRBD2 (7 bases). The CDR3 goes on 3 residues after the read ends, and that part is filled in from the germline J gene. This CDR3 spans 13 amino acids. From germline, CDR1 is SGHKS and CDR2 YYEKEE (reference sequence). Trimming left V 2 bases short and J 5 bases short, with 11 bases between.

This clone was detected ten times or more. The CDR3 spells CASSEEDRGNEQYF. The covered CDR3 bases are TGTGCCAGCAGTGAAGAGGACAGGGGAAACGAG. The chain uses TRBV6-1 and TRBJ2-7, with 9 bases lining up with TRBD1. The read ends 3 residues before the CDR3 terminus; that terminus is restored from the germline J gene. V dropped 1 base and J dropped 5; count of bases not matched to a gene: 3. CDR1 and CDR2 (germline): MNHNS, SASEGT. The CDR3 has 14 residues.

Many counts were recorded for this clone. Here the CDR3 reads CASSPGGRSYNEQFF. The CDR3 bases that were read are TGTGCCAGCTCACCGGGCGGGAGGTCCTACAATGAG. This chain joins TRBV18 and TRBJ2-1; 8 positions match TRBD2. The CDR3 extends 3 residues past the end of the read, so its final part is completed from the germline J gene. The junction had 2 bases not matched to a gene; V was cut back by 3 bases and J by 1 base. Germline CDR1 and CDR2: KGHSH and LQKENI. The CDR3 spans 15 residues.

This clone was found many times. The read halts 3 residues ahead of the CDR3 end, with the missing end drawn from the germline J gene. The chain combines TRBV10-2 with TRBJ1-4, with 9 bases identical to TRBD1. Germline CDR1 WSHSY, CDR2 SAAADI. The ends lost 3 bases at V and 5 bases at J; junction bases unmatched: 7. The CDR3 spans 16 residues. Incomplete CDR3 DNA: TGCGCCAGCAGTGACCTACCGGGACAGGGAAATGAAAAA. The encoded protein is CASSDLPGQGNEK. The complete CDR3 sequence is CASSDLPGQGNEKLFF.

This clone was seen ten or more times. CDR3 DNA, as far as it was read: TGTGCCAGCAGCGTAGTGGGGCTAGCGGACAATGAG. Translation gives CASSVVGLADNE. The full CDR3 sequence reads CASSVVGLADNEQFF. The rearrangement uses TRBV9 and TRBJ2-1, with 7 bases matching TRBD2. With the read ending 3 residues before the CDR3 end, the germline J gene is used to fill in that end. Germline V gene lookup returns CDR1 SGDLS and CDR2 YYNGEE. With 0 bases clipped from V and 5 bases from J, the junction kept 5 bases outside the gene matches. The length of the CDR3 is 15 residues. The whole variable domain, remainder taken from reference TRBV9 and TRBJ2-1, is DSGVTQTPKHLITATGQRVTLRCSPRSGDLSVYWYQQSLDQGLQFLIQYYNGEERAKGNILERFSAQQFPDLHSELNLSSLELGDSALYFCASSVVGLADNEQFFGPGTRLTVL.

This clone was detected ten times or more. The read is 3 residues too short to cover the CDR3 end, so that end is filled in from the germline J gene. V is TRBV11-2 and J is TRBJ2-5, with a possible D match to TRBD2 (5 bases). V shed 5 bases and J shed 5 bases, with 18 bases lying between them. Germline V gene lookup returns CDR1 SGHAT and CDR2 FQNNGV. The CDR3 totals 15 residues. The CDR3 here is CASSATRGLGETQYF. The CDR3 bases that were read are TGTGCCAGCAGCGCAACCCGCGGGTTGGGGGAGACC.

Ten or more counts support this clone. The sequenced part of the CDR3 DNA is TGTGCCAGCAGCTTAGTAGCGGGAGGTCAAGATACG. This translates into CASSLVAGGQDT. The CDR3 reads in full as CASSLVAGGQDTQYF. The rearrangement links TRBV11-2 to TRBJ2-3; 10 bases line up with TRBD2. The CDR3 is cut off 3 residues early in the read; its end comes from the germline J gene. Germline values: CDR1 SGHAT, CDR2 FQNNGV. The V and J ends lost 1 base and 5 bases, in that order; junction bases with no gene match: 3. CDR3 length equals 15 residues. The whole variable domain, remainder taken from reference TRBV11-2 and TRBJ2-3, is EAGVAQSPRYKIIEKRQSVAFWCNPISGHATLYWYQQILGQGPKLLIQFQNNGVVDDSQLPKDRFSAERLKGVDSTLKIQPAKLEDSAVYLCASSLVAGGQDTQYFGPGTRLTVL.

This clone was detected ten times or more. CDR3 DNA, as far as it was read: TGTGCCAGCACCCTAGCGGGAGAGATAGATGAG. Encoded protein: CASTLAGEIDE. From start to end, the CDR3 is CASTLAGEIDEQFF. This chain connects TRBV28 to TRBJ2-1; 10 nucleotides agree with TRBD2. The read ends 3 residues before the CDR3 terminus; that terminus is restored from the germline J gene. With V trimmed by 7 bases and J by 8 bases, 8 bases remained unmatched. Per the germline V gene, CDR1 is MDHEN and CDR2 is SYDVKM. The CDR3 covers 14 residues.

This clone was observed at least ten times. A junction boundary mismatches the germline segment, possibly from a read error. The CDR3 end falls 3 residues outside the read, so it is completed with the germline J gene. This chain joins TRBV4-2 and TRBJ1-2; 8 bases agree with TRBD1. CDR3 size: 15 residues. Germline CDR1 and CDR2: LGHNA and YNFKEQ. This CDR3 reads CASSQTPARDRGYTF. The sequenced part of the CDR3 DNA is TGCGCCAGCAGCCAAACACCAGCGAGGGACAGGGGC.

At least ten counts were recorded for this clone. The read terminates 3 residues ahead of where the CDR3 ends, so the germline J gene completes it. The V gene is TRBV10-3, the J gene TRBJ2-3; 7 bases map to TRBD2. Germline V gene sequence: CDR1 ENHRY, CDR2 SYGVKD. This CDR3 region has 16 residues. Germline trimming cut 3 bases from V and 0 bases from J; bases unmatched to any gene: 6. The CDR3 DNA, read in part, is TGTGCCATCAGTGATGTGGCTAGCGGAAGCACAGATACG. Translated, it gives CAISDVASGSTDT. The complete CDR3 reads CAISDVASGSTDTQYF.

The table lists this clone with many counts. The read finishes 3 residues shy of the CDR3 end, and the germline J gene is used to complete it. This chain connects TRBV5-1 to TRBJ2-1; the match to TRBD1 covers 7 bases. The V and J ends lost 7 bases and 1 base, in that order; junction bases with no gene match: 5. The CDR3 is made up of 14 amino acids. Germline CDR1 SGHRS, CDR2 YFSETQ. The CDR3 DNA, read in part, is TGCGCCAGCGCTGGGACAGTTTCCTACAATGAG. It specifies CASAGTVSYNE. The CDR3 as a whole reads CASAGTVSYNEQFF.

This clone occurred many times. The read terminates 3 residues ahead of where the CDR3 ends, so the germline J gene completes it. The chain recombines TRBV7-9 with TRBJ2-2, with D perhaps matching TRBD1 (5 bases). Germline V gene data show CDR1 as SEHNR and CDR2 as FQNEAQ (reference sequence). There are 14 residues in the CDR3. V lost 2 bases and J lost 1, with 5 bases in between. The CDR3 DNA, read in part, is TGTGCCAGCAGCTTACAGGGGAACACCGGGGAG. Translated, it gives CASSLQGNTGE. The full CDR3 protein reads CASSLQGNTGELFF.

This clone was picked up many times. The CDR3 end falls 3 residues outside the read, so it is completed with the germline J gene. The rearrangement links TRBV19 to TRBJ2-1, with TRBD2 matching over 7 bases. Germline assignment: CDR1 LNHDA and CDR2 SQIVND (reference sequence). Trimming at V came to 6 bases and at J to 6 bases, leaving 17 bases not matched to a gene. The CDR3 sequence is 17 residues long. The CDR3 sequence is CASSPYGARSGTNEQFF. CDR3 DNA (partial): TGTGCCAGTAGCCCATACGGGGCCAGGAGCGGGACCAATGAG.

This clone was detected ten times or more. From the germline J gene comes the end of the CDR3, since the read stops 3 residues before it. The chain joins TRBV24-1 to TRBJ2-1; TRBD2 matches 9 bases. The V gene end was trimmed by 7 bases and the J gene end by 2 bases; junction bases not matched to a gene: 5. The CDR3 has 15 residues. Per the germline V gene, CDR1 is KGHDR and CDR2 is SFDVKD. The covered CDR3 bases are TGTGCCACCAGGTCAGCGGGGGGTACCTACAATGAG. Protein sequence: CATRSAGGTYNE. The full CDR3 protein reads CATRSAGGTYNEQFF.

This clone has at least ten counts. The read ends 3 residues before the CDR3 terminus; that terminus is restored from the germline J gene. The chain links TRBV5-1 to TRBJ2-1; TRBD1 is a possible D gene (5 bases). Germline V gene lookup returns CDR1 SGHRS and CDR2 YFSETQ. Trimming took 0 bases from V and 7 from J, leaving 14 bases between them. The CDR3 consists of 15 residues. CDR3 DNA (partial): TGCGCCAGCAGCTTGGTTCCAGGGATTGAGAATGAG. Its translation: CASSLVPGIENE. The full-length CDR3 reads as CASSLVPGIENEQFF.

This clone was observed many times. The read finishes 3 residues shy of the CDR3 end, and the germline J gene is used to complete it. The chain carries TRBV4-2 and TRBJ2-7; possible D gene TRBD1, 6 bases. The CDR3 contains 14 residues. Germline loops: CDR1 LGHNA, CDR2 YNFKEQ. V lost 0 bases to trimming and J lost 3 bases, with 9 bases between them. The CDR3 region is CASSQDLDSYEQYF. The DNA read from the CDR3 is TGTGCCAGCAGCCAAGATTTGGACAGCTACGAG.

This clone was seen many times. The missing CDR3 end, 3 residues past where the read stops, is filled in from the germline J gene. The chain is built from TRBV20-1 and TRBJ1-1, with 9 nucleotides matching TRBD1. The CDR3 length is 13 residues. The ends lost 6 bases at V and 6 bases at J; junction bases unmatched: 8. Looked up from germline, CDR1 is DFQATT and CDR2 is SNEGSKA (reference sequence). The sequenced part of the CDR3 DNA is TGCAGTGCCTCGTCGGACAGGGGAGCTGAA. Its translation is CSASSDRGAE. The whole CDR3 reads CSASSDRGAEAFF.

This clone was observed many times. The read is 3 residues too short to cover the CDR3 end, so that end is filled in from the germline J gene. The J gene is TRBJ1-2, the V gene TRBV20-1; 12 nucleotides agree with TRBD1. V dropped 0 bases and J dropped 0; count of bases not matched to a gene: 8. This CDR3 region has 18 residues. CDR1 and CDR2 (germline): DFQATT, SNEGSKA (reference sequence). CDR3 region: CSARDTGTGGRANYGYTF. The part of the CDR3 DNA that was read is TGCAGTGCTAGAGATACCGGGACAGGGGGCCGAGCTAACTATGGC.